This T cell receptor beta chain was identified during a study of STAT5B mutations in CD4+ large granular lymphocyte leukemia. Per the study methods: Lowest detectable productive clonotype frequency was 2.59 x 10-5. Clones were read by immunoSEQ multiplex PCR, and TCRdb kept only the in-frame ones, dropping some. V, J and clone size were drawn from that table, and D and trimming were deduced from the DNA. Of over 20,000 clones in the sample, around 81% were seen once. Study-wide results and limits: Data were not HLA-matched across samples.

On this clone itself: Its antigen is as yet unknown.

The source is a human donor in good health. Sequencing input: CD4+ T cells from blood buffy coats.

DNA of the CDR3: TGTGCCAGCAGCCCCTATAACACCGGGGAGCTGTTTTTT. Translating gives CASSPYNTGELFF. The chain recombines TRBV28 with TRBJ2-2; D ambiguous. This CDR3 is built from 13 residues. From germline, CDR1 is MDHEN and CDR2 SYDVKM. V shed 6 bases and J shed 2 bases, with 7 bases lying between them.